The entry below describes one T cell receptor beta chain. Germline-derived CDR1 and CDR2 are SQVTM and ANQGSEA. Trimming took off 0 bases at V and 5 bases at J, with 10 bases between the two ends. CDR3 length equals 13 residues. Only in-frame clones appear in the TCRdb table, and some are missing; sequencing was by immunoSEQ multiplex PCR. Of 85,000 to 100,000 clones in the sample, roughly 80% were seen once. This specimen comes from a study of blood T cell repertoires in COVID-19. Study context: COVID-19 samples from acute and convalescent phases originated in the United States, Italy and Spain. The cDNA or gDNA used as material had been derived from T cells, B-cell-depleted T cells, or PBMCs.

The sequence came from a woman aged 60-75 years with acute or convalescent COVID-19. The genes are TRBV29-1 and TRBJ1-1; D remains ambiguous. The sequenced sample consisted of peripheral blood. This CDR3 reads CSVEESGWTEAFF. In DNA, the CDR3 is TGCAGCGTTGAAGAATCGGGGTGGACTGAAGCTTTCTTT.